These T cell receptor beta chains were read from a single sample in a study of cytomegalovirus exposure and HLA in healthy donors. Clones were sequenced by immunoSEQ multiplex PCR, and TCRdb holds only the in-frame ones, with some missing. In the table there are about 77,000 clones, 60% to 80% of which are singletons. The source material was PBMCs. The origin of the receptors is a woman aged 40 to 50 in good health and CMV-seronegative. Both conserved end residues are part of each CDR3. D genes are given only for firm matches. Only part of the rows carry a size: once, few, many, or a class if the clone is expanded.

cdr3_nt cdr3_aa clone_size v_call d_call cdr3_length j_call
TGTGCCTGGAGTCCCATGTCGGGACTTAATGAAAAACTGTTTTTT CAWSPMSGLNEKLFF - TRBV30 - 15 TRBJ1-4
TGTGCCTGGCAATCGCGAGCGGGGGCCAATGAGCAGTTCTTC CAWQSRAGANEQFF once TRBV2 TRBD2 14 TRBJ2-1
TGTGCCAGCAGCCAACAGACAGGATCGAATGAAAAACTGTTTTTT CASSQQTGSNEKLFF - TRBV7-8 - 15 TRBJ1-4
TGCGCCAGCAGCTGGGGGACTAGCGGGAGCTCCTACAATGAGCAGTTCTTC CASSWGTSGSSYNEQFF - TRBV5-1 TRBD2 17 TRBJ2-1
TGTGCCGGACAGTGGGCTAGCGGGCGGCGCGGGGAGCTGTTTTTT CAGQWASGRRGELFF - TRBV6-1 TRBD2 15 TRBJ2-2
TGTGCCAGTAGTATAGGGCTTCCCTACGAGCAGTACTTC CASSIGLPYEQYF - TRBV19 - 13 TRBJ2-7
TGTGCCAGCAGACAAATTAGCGGGAACACAGATACGCAGTATTTT CASRQISGNTDTQYF - TRBV6-5 TRBD2 15 TRBJ2-3
TGTGCCACCAGCGGAAGAGAGGGCGTGGGGTTTGAAAAACTGTTTTTT CATSGREGVGFEKLFF - TRBV15 - 16 TRBJ1-4
TGTGCCAGCAGGGAGGGGAGCTCCTACGAGCAGTACTTC CASREGSSYEQYF - TRBV6-1 - 13 TRBJ2-7
TGTGCCAGCAACACCCGGGGACTAACGTACGAGCAGTACTTC CASNTRGLTYEQYF - TRBV2 TRBD2 14 TRBJ2-7
TGTGCCTGGAGTAGTCAGGCGATAAACTATGGCTACACCTTC CAWSSQAINYGYTF - TRBV30 - 14 TRBJ1-2
TGTGCCAGCAGCCGGGGGGGGCCGGATGGCTACACCTTC CASSRGGPDGYTF - TRBV5-6 - 13 TRBJ1-2
TGTGCCATTCGGGACGGGGAGCTGTTTTTT CAIRDGELFF - TRBV7-9 - 10 TRBJ2-2
TGCGCCAGCAGGGGTCGGGAGAACACCGGGGAGCTGTTTTTT CASRGRENTGELFF - TRBV5-1 - 14 TRBJ2-2
TGCGCCAGCAGCATAGACAGGGCGCGGTACAATGAGCAGTTCTTC CASSIDRARYNEQFF - TRBV5-1 TRBD1 15 TRBJ2-1
TGCGCCAGCAGCTTGGGGGCAGGCACAGATACGCAGTATTTT CASSLGAGTDTQYF - TRBV5-1 - 14 TRBJ2-3
TGTGCCAGCAGCCGCGGACAGGGGGCCTACGAGCAGTACTTC CASSRGQGAYEQYF - TRBV7-2 TRBD1 14 TRBJ2-7
TGTGCCAGCAGCACCCTACAGGGGACTAATGAAAAACTGTTTTTT CASSTLQGTNEKLFF - TRBV9 TRBD1 15 TRBJ1-4
TGTGCCAGTACCCGGTCGACAGTTTTTTCAACTAATGAAAAACTGTTTTTT CASTRSTVFSTNEKLFF - TRBV19 - 17 TRBJ1-4
TGTGCCAGCAGCTTAATGGCGGGAGGTGCTTACGAGCAGTACTTC CASSLMAGGAYEQYF - TRBV11-2 TRBD2 15 TRBJ2-7
TGTGCCAGCAGTTTATGGGGGAGGGAAGACTACGAGCAGTACTTC CASSLWGREDYEQYF - TRBV28 TRBD2 15 TRBJ2-7
TGTGCTAGCAGCTGGGGGGGACAGGGGTCGGAGACCCAGTACTTC CASSWGGQGSETQYF few TRBV7-7 TRBD1 15 TRBJ2-5
TGTGCTAGCAGCTTAACACATGACTCTAGCACAGATACGCAGTATTTT CASSLTHDSSTDTQYF once TRBV7-7 - 16 TRBJ2-3
TGTGCCTGGAGTGTCTCAGGGGGCGGCTACGAGCAGTACTTC CAWSVSGGGYEQYF - TRBV30 TRBD1 14 TRBJ2-7
TGTGCCAGCAGTGATGGGACAGGGGTAGGGAATTCACCCCTCCACTTT CASSDGTGVGNSPLHF - TRBV2 TRBD1 16 TRBJ1-6
TGTGCCAGTAGTATACTGGCTAGCGGGACGAATGAGCAGTTCTTC CASSILASGTNEQFF - TRBV19 TRBD2 15 TRBJ2-1
TGTGCCAGCAGCTTACTCCGGGACAGGGAGGAGACCCAGTACTTC CASSLLRDREETQYF - TRBV7-4 TRBD1 15 TRBJ2-5
TGTGCCAGCAGCCAAGGTTCCAGGGTGGAAAAACTGTTTTTT CASSQGSRVEKLFF once TRBV6-1 - 14 TRBJ1-4
TGTGCCAGGGGACAGGGGGGACAGGGTGAGCAGTTCTTC CARGQGGQGEQFF - TRBV2 TRBD1 13 TRBJ2-1
TGTGCCAGCAGTTTATCTAGCGGGGGGGCCTACGAGCAGTACTTC CASSLSSGGAYEQYF - TRBV27 TRBD2 15 TRBJ2-7
TGTGCCAGCAGACGGGGACAGGTCTACAATGAGCAGTTCTTC CASRRGQVYNEQFF - TRBV28 TRBD1 14 TRBJ2-1
TGTGCCAGTAGTAGCCAGGGGGTTCAGCCCCAGCATTTT CASSSQGVQPQHF - TRBV19 TRBD1 13 TRBJ1-5
TGTGCCTGGAGTGCGGACAGGGGTTACGAGCAGTACTTC CAWSADRGYEQYF - TRBV30 TRBD1 13 TRBJ2-7
TGTGCCAGCATCCGGACAGGTACCTACGAGCAGTACTTC CASIRTGTYEQYF - TRBV5-6 TRBD1 13 TRBJ2-7
TGTGCCTGGAGTGGCAGGGGGCCGTCAAATTACGAGCAGTACTTC CAWSGRGPSNYEQYF - TRBV30 TRBD1 15 TRBJ2-7
TGTGCCAGCTCACCCTCCCAGGGCATCCAGGCCAACTTC CASSPSQGIQANF - TRBV18 - 13 TRBJ1-2